What follows describes a single TCR beta chain. This sample was included in a study of T cell changes during pregnancy in multiple sclerosis. Repertoires were generated with immunoSEQ multiplex PCR, while TCRdb's copy carries only in-frame clones and drops some. The sample contains about 43,000 clones, roughly 88% of which appear only once. The ends lost 6 bases at V and 2 bases at J; junction bases unmatched: 4. Germline V gene data show CDR1 as SNHLY and CDR2 as FYNNEI. This CDR3 is built from 15 residues. The sequence was obtained from a female donor with multiple sclerosis, enrolled in a pregnancy study. The sequenced material came from PBMCs (not recorded whether the cells were cultured). The V gene is TRBV2, the J gene TRBJ2-1, with 10 bases fitting TRBD2. CDR3 amino acids: CASRATSGAYNEQFF. Written as DNA, the CDR3 is TGTGCCAGCAGGGCTACTAGCGGGGCCTACAATGAGCAGTTCTTC.